This T cell receptor beta chain is from a study of T cell responses to AZD1222 COVID-19 vaccine (dated by TCRdb to the early 2020s). In terms of the full investigation: AZD1222 recipients whose second dose came at about 4 weeks and those whose second dose came at about 12 weeks were combined into one group, since spike-specific TCR depth and breadth did not differ between the two schedules. TCR sequencing covered more than 230 trial participants: some 210 given two doses of AZD1222 and 26 given two doses of MenACWY control vaccine. Enrollment into the trials was organized by age into subgroups of 18-55, 56-69 and 70-plus years, and those subgroups contained roughly 150, 30 and 60 TCR-sequenced participants, respectively.

The CDR3 regions of human TCRbeta chains were subjected to immunosequencing. The original methods were these. Repertoire TCRs were checked for matches against a reference library of SARS-CoV-2-specific TCRs that had been generated using the MIRA antigen-specificity platform. Breadth was defined as the fraction of unique TCRs that were SARS-CoV-2-associated. Depth was defined as the fraction of total T cells that were SARS-CoV-2-associated. Using the MIRA data, every spike-specific TCR was mapped to the spike region that the TCR reacted to and assigned to either a CD4 or a CD8 class. Log10-transformed breadth and depth values were compared by one-way ANOVA with Sidak's multiple comparisons tests. In TCRdb, the immuneACCESS table is reduced to in-frame sequences with V and J assigned. These tables do not hold every clone; where another copy was compared, an unresolved V gene accounts for under half, and the others remain unexplained. The V and J calls and clone size come from that table; D and trimming were worked out from the DNA. The sample table records 85,000 to 130,000 clones; 88% of these occur just once. The ten largest clones add up to approximately 9% of the sample.

Findings and caveats that apply to the study as a whole: Spike-specific TCR breadth and depth rose significantly after two AZD1222 doses compared with day 0 and with MenACWY recipients. Only a handful of AZD1222 recipients were SARS-CoV-2 seropositive at baseline, limiting conclusions about previously exposed vaccinees. Nearly half of unique spike-specific TCRs reportedly recognized epitopes outside regions mutated in the B.1.351 and B.1.1.7 variants. Participants were mostly white British, with more females than males. The authors suggested clonal diversity may have been underestimated. CD4 TCRs associated with the vaccine covered the entire spike protein, and the dominant responses were in regions 160-218 and 743-854. No day 14 peak-response samples were available, so repertoires were characterized only after the peak T cell response. The 56-69-year group was small, and its depth increase did not reach significance, likely because of low power.

The junction carries 10 bases between V and J, which are trimmed by 7 bases and 0 bases respectively. The CDR3 sequence holds 13 residues, the cysteine and phenylalanine included. The only DNA kept is the CDR3, 39 bases in frame from the first base. CDR1 and CDR2 are drawn from the germline V gene: SGDLS, YYNGEE. About this clone: What antigen it recognizes has not been identified. No base-level quality is on record; no much larger clone is a single base apart.

What this sample's time point label stands for: baseline before first vaccination. Samples from vaccinated people were obtained from the UK trials COV001 and COV002, which included a single-blind randomized controlled phase 2/3 trial of AZD1222 (ChAdOx1 nCoV-19) in healthy adults. For TCRbeta chain sequencing, PBMC samples were collected from trial participants at day 0 and at day 28 after the second dose. The rearranged chain carries TRBV9 and TRBJ1-1, with no reliable assignment of the D segment. The starting material was peripheral blood, obtained on day 0 of AZD1222 vaccination. The receptor was isolated from an adult in good health. The CDR3 region has the sequence CASRPHMNTEAFF. The DNA is as follows: TGTGCCAGCCGACCCCATATGAACACTGAAGCTTTCTTT.